The rows below give T cell receptor beta chains drawn from one sample of a study of shared clonotypes between healthy human individuals. Repertoires were generated with immunoSEQ multiplex PCR, while TCRdb's copy carries only in-frame clones and drops some. The profile covers approximately 980,000 clones, with approximately 80% appearing a single time and about 1.5% taken by the ten largest. The sample consisted of memory CD4+ T cells sorted from blood. All receptors derive from a man aged 18 to 29 in good health. Each CDR3 is given with its conserved first and last residue. Each record gives: V gene, J gene, D gene, clone size, CDR3 DNA, CDR3 protein. The D gene is left open where the match is weak. Clone sizes are given selectively: once, few, many, or a class where the clone is expanded.

TRBV18	TRBJ2-2	-	once	TGTGCCAGCTCATTATCCGGGGCCACCGGGGAGCTGTTTTTT	CASSLSGATGELFF
TRBV5-4	TRBJ2-3	TRBD2	-	TGTGCCAGCACCCCGGGGGGGAGCGGCACAGATACGCAGTATTTT	CASTPGGSGTDTQYF
TRBV28	TRBJ1-2	-	-	TGTGCCAGCAGTTTGAGAAACTATGGCTACACCTTC	CASSLRNYGYTF
TRBV6-5	TRBJ2-1	TRBD2	once	TGTGCCAGCAGTTACCTGCGGGGGGGCCAGGGAGAGCAGTTCTTC	CASSYLRGGQGEQFF
TRBV5-1	TRBJ2-2	TRBD1	-	TGCGCCAGCAGCTCGGCTGGACAGGTAGCCGGGGAGCTGTTTTTT	CASSSAGQVAGELFF
TRBV29-1	TRBJ1-2	TRBD1	-	TGCAGCGTTGTAAACCCGGGACAGGGGGCTGGAGGCTACACCTTC	CSVVNPGQGAGGYTF
TRBV30	TRBJ1-4	-	few	TGTGCCTGCACAGGGCGAATCAATGAAAAACTGTTTTTT	CACTGRINEKLFF
TRBV10-1	TRBJ2-6	-	-	TGCGCCAGCAGCGGCCAGGGGTCTGGGGCCAACGTCCTGACTTTC	CASSGQGSGANVLTF
TRBV9	TRBJ2-1	TRBD2	-	TGTGCCAGCAGCGTAGCTGGGACTAGCGGGGTTAATGAGCAGTTCTTC	CASSVAGTSGVNEQFF
TRBV2	TRBJ2-1	-	-	TGTGCCAGCAGTAATTATGAGCAGTTCTTC	CASSNYEQFF
TRBV19	TRBJ1-5	-	-	TGTGCCAGTAGTATAAGCATGCAGGGCTCCAATCAGCCCCAGCATTTT	CASSISMQGSNQPQHF
TRBV9	TRBJ1-6	-	few	TGTGCCAGCAGCGATGGGGCGGATGTGGGCGCCTATAATTCACCCCTCCACTTT	CASSDGADVGAYNSPLHF
TRBV2	TRBJ2-3	-	-	TGTGCCAGCAGCGACAATATTCAGGGGGGCACGCAGTATTTT	CASSDNIQGGTQYF
TRBV29-1	TRBJ2-5	TRBD1	-	TGCAGCGTTGAAAGGGACAGTGGGGAGACCCAGTACTTC	CSVERDSGETQYF
TRBV5-1	TRBJ2-4	TRBD2	-	TGCGCCAGCAGCGTAGCGGGAGAAAACATTCAGTACTTC	CASSVAGENIQYF
TRBV5-4	TRBJ1-2	TRBD1	many	TGTGCCAGCAGCTCCGGGACAGCTAACTATGGCTACACCTTC	CASSSGTANYGYTF
TRBV6-6	TRBJ1-3	-	-	TGTGCCAGCAGTTACACATTAACAGGGTTCGGAAACACCATATATTTT	CASSYTLTGFGNTIYF